One sample yielded the 17 T cell receptor beta chains listed below, sequenced in a study of T-cell reconstitution after alpha-beta-depleted transplantation in children. The authors prepared the TCRbeta library with unique molecular identifiers. Via MiXCR, TCRdb re-called the PCR reads, giving one row per CDR3 protein. The table includes 200,000 to 250,000 distinct CDR3 sequences, approximately 11% detected once. The material sequenced was PBMCs, taken before TCRalphabeta/CD19-depleted stem cell transplant. These receptors were taken from a child younger than two with acute myeloid leukemia, due to receive a stem cell transplant.

This clonotype was recorded at least ten times. The V gene is TRBV20-1, the J gene TRBJ2-1, with D possibly being TRBD2 (6 bases). V lost 4 bases and J 7 bases, leaving 14 bases between the germline ends. CDR1 and CDR2 from the germline V gene are DFQATT and SNEGSKA (reference sequence). The CDR3 runs to 13 residues. CDR3 in DNA: TGCAGTGCTACCCGACTAGAGCTTAATGAGCAGTTCTTC. Its translation is CSATRLELNEQFF.

This clonotype was detected many times. The chain is built from TRBV4-1 and TRBJ2-7; D gene ambiguous. Deletions cut 0 bases from V and 0 bases from J, with 12 bases between. The CDR3 is 16 amino acids. Looked up from germline, CDR1 is MGHRA and CDR2 is YSYEKL. The CDR3 DNA sequence: TGCGCCAGCAGCCAAGAAGAGACACCCAACTCCTACGAGCAGTACTTC. Its translation: CASSQEETPNSYEQYF.

This clonotype was detected a few times. This chain connects TRBV12-3 or TRBV12-4 to TRBJ2-1; the match to TRBD1 covers 9 bases. The CDR3 is 13 residues long. V shed 6 bases and J 10 bases; nucleotides not matched to a gene: 7. The CDR3 nucleotides are TGTGCCAGCAGCCTAATCGACAGGGGGGAGCAGTTCTTC. As protein: CASSLIDRGEQFF.

This clonotype came up many times. The chain uses TRBV20-1 and TRBJ2-5, with a possible D match to TRBD2 (6 bases). The CDR3 consists of 14 residues. V dropped 8 bases and J dropped 3 bases, with 19 bases sitting between them. The germline V gene has CDR1 DFQATT and CDR2 SNEGSKA (reference sequence). The CDR3 spells CSPVLSAGKETQYF. The CDR3 nucleotides are TGCAGTCCCGTCCTCTCCGCGGGGAAAGAGACCCAGTACTTC.

There are many counts of this clonotype. The V gene is TRBV20-1, the J gene TRBJ2-3, with TRBD2 identical over 11 bases. This CDR3 contains 14 residues. The germline gives CDR1 DFQATT, CDR2 SNEGSKA (reference sequence). The V and J ends lost 1 base and 5 bases, in that order; junction bases with no gene match: 2. The CDR3 sequence: CSARGGTSGDTQYF. Here the CDR3 DNA reads TGCAGTGCTAGAGGGGGGACTAGCGGAGATACGCAGTATTTT.

This clonotype was seen repeatedly, ten times or more. J is TRBJ2-1 and V is TRBV4-2; possibly TRBD2 for D (5 bases). The germline V gene has CDR1 LGHNA and CDR2 YNFKEQ. This CDR3 region has 15 residues. V gave up 4 bases and J gave up 2 bases, with 12 bases separating them. CDR3 amino acids: CASSLSGSTYNEQFF. CDR3 DNA: TGTGCCAGCAGCCTTAGTGGGAGTACCTACAATGAGCAGTTCTTC.

This clonotype has a count of ten or more. The genes are TRBV29-1 and TRBJ2-7, with a possible D match to TRBD1 (6 bases). Germline V gene lookup returns CDR1 SQVTM and CDR2 ANQGSEA. Trimming took 4 bases from V and 2 from J, leaving 9 bases between them. The CDR3 extends over 12 amino acids. The CDR3, as DNA: TGCAGCGTTGGGACAGTCGCCTACGAGCAGTACTTC. It is translated as CSVGTVAYEQYF.

This clonotype was detected ten times or more. This chain's CDR3 is CASSPRVVPQHF. CDR3 DNA: TGTGCCAGCAGCCCGAGAGTTGTGCCCCAGCATTTT. The rearrangement uses TRBV12-3 or TRBV12-4 and TRBJ1-5, with D uncertain. V lost 6 bases and J 9 bases, leaving 12 bases between the germline ends. The CDR3 sequence is 12 residues long.

There are a few counts of this clonotype. In DNA, the CDR3 is TGTGCCAGCAGCGCAGCGGCAGGGGGGGAGACCCAGTACTTC. Protein product: CASSAAAGGETQYF. The chain couples TRBV7-9 to TRBJ2-5; tentatively, D is TRBD1 (7 bases). The CDR3 has 14 residues. Germline V CDR1 and CDR2: SEHNR, FQNEAQ (reference sequence). The V end lost 5 bases, the J end lost 5 bases, and 15 bases lay between the germline ends.

There are many counts of this clonotype. The J gene is TRBJ1-3, the V gene TRBV25-1; D is uncertain. Trimming left V 3 bases short and J 4 bases short, with 10 bases between. There are 14 residues in the CDR3. Per germline, CDR1 MGHDK and CDR2 SYGVNS. CDR3 in DNA: TGTGCCAGCAGTGAGGGAGGGATGGGAAACACCATATATTTT. This sequence encodes CASSEGGMGNTIYF. Variable domain in full (rest from reference TRBV25-1 and TRBJ1-3): EADIYQTPRYLVIGTGKKITLECSQTMGHDKMYWYQQDPGMELHLIHYSYGVNSTEKGDLSSESTVSRIRTEHFPLTLESARPSHTSQYLCASSEGGMGNTIYFGEGSWLTVV.

The V and J genes are TRBV11-3 and TRBJ2-1; 9 bases are shared with TRBD2. This CDR3 has 16 residues. Germline V CDR1 and CDR2: SGHNT, YENEEA. V lost 2 bases and J lost 6; bases outside the gene matches: 8. The chain's CDR3 is CASSLPRTSDPNEQFF. The CDR3 DNA reads TGTGCCAGCAGCTTACCCCGGACTAGCGACCCCAATGAGCAGTTCTTC.

This clonotype has just a few counts. The chain carries TRBV11-3 and TRBJ2-3; tentatively, D is TRBD2 (6 bases). Per germline, CDR1 SGHNT and CDR2 YENEEA. CDR3 size: 15 residues. V dropped 4 bases and J dropped 0 bases, with 11 bases sitting between them. CDR3 sequence: CASSSKSGSTDTQYF. Written as DNA, the CDR3 is TGTGCCAGCAGCTCCAAGAGCGGGAGCACAGATACGCAGTATTTT. Full variable domain (rest looked up from reference TRBV11-3 and TRBJ2-3): EAGVVQSPRYKIIEKKQPVAFWCNPISGHNTLYWYLQNLGQGPELLIRYENEEAVDDSQLPKDRFSAERLKGVDSTLKIQPAELGDSAVYLCASSSKSGSTDTQYFGPGTRLTVL.

This clonotype showed up many times. The chain couples TRBV10-3 to TRBJ2-1; 11 bases map to TRBD1. The V gene end was trimmed by 4 bases and the J gene end by 5 bases; junction bases not matched to a gene: 1. The germline V gene has CDR1 ENHRY and CDR2 SYGVKD. The CDR3 is 14 amino acids. CDR3 in amino acids: CAISGDRGDNEQFF. The CDR3 DNA follows: TGTGCCATCAGTGGGGACAGGGGGGACAATGAGCAGTTCTTC.

This clonotype appeared many times. The chain combines TRBV11-3 with TRBJ2-3; 9 positions agree with TRBD2. CDR1 is SGHNT and CDR2 is YENEEA in the germline V gene. The CDR3 has 18 residues. V dropped 3 bases and J dropped 4; count of bases not matched to a gene: 14. The CDR3 nucleotides are TGTGCCAGCAGCTTCCCTGGGGGCGGGAGGGCCAGGGCAGATACGCAGTATTTT. Translation: CASSFPGGGRARADTQYF.

This clonotype was seen ten or more times. The rearrangement links TRBV5-1 to TRBJ2-2; weak D call: TRBD1 (6 bases). CDR1 and CDR2 (germline): SGHRS, YFSETQ. The CDR3 runs 16 residues. Trimming pared 4 bases from V and 4 bases from J, leaving 17 bases between. The CDR3 coding sequence is TGCGCCAGCAGCGCTATACAGGGCCGGGGCACCGGGGAGCTGTTTTTT. Protein product: CASSAIQGRGTGELFF.

This clonotype was found a few times. The V call is TRBV10-3, the J call TRBJ1-1; 7 bases align to TRBD1. This CDR3 is 14 amino acids long. J was trimmed by 1 base and V by 5 bases; bases with no gene match: 4. Germline V gives CDR1 ENHRY, CDR2 SYGVKD. CDR3 amino acids: CAISPGQQNTEAFF. The CDR3 region has the DNA TGTGCCATCAGTCCGGGACAGCAGAACACTGAAGCTTTCTTT.

This clonotype was counted at least ten times. The chain's CDR3 is CATSDWTAHQPQHF. DNA for the CDR3: TGTGCCACCAGTGATTGGACAGCTCATCAGCCCCAGCATTTT. J is TRBJ1-5 and V is TRBV24-1, with D possibly matching TRBD1 (6 bases). V dropped 2 bases and J dropped 5 bases, with 9 bases sitting between them. Germline V gives CDR1 KGHDR, CDR2 SFDVKD. There are 14 residues in the CDR3.